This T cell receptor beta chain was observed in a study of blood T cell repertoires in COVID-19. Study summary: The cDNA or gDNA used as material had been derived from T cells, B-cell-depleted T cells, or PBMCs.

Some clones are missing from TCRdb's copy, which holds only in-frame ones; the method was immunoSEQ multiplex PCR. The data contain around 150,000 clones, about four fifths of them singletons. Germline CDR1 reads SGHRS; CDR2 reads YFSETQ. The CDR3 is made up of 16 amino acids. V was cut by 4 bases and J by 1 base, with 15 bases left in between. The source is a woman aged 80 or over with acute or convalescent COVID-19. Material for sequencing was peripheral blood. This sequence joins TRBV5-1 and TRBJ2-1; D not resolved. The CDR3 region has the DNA TGCGCCAGCAGCCTCCACCCGGAGCGATCCTACAATGAGCAGTTCTTC. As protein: CASSLHPERSYNEQFF.